Following are 8 T cell receptor beta chains from one sample sequenced in a study of CD8 T cells in ankylosing spondylitis. TCRdb redid the calling of the 5' RACE reads with MiXCR, one entry per CDR3 protein. Of some 340,000 distinct CDR3 sequences in the sample, 14% to 15% were seen once. What was sequenced was blood, either unsorted or a sorted T cell fraction (not recorded which). Receptors originate from a male donor with ankylosing spondylitis or in good health (not recorded which).

This clonotype was seen repeatedly, ten times or more. V usage is TRBV5-4 and J usage is TRBJ2-3; 9 nucleotides agree with TRBD2. With 8 bases clipped from V and 1 base from J, the junction kept 5 bases outside the gene matches. Germline V CDR1 and CDR2: SGHNT, YYREEE (reference sequence). The CDR3 extends over 14 amino acids. In nucleotides, the CDR3 is TGTGCCAGTAGGCGGGGGGGCGGCACAGATACGCAGTATTTT. This encodes CASRRGGGTDTQYF. Full variable domain (rest looked up from reference TRBV5-4 and TRBJ2-3): ETGVTQSPTHLIKTRGQQVTLRCSSQSGHNTVSWYQQALGQGPQFIFQYYREEENGRGNFPPRFSGLQFPNYSSELNVNALELDDSALYLCASRRGGGTDTQYFGPGTRLTVL.

This clonotype was found many times. J is TRBJ1-6 and V is TRBV12-3 or TRBV12-4, with 7 nucleotides matching TRBD1. The trim removed 5 bases at V and 5 bases at J, leaving 3 bases unmatched. CDR3 length: 14 residues. The CDR3 DNA is TGTGCCAGCAGTATCGACAGGGATAATTCACCCCTCCACTTT. Protein: CASSIDRDNSPLHF.

The genes are TRBV12-3 or TRBV12-4 and TRBJ1-4, with a possible D match to TRBD1 (6 bases). The CDR3 runs 15 residues. V lost 6 bases, J lost 11 bases, and 22 bases lay in between. The CDR3 bases are TGTGCCAGCAGGGATGCCGGGACACCCAGGGAGAAACTGTTTTTT. Protein sequence: CASRDAGTPREKLFF.

J is TRBJ1-2 and V is TRBV2; D gene uncertain. Germline-derived CDR1 and CDR2 are SNHLY and FYNNEI. The CDR3 is made up of 15 amino acids. V was shortened by 2 bases and J by 8 bases, with 18 bases between the two germline ends. CDR3 protein: CASSEFHVRNGGYTF. The CDR3, as DNA: TGTGCCAGCAGTGAATTCCATGTCAGGAATGGAGGCTACACCTTC.

V is TRBV3-1 and J is TRBJ2-7; no reliable D call. Germline CDR1 LGHDT, CDR2 YNNKEL (reference sequence). The V gene lost 4 bases and the J gene lost 0 bases, with 16 bases spanning the gap. The CDR3 is 16 residues long. The CDR3 spells CASSPSVSDPSYEQYF. The CDR3 nucleotides read TGTGCCAGCAGCCCATCGGTGTCGGACCCCTCCTACGAGCAGTACTTC.

The chain recombines TRBV12-3 or TRBV12-4 with TRBJ2-1; 8 bases are a match to TRBD2. The length of the CDR3 is 14 residues. The J segment lost 7 bases and the V segment lost 6 bases, leaving 8 bases of the junction unmatched. DNA for the CDR3: TGTGCCAGCAGGGGAGCGGGAGACAAAAATGAGCAGTTCTTC. It specifies CASRGAGDKNEQFF.

This clonotype was seen a handful of times. The chain links TRBV4-1 to TRBJ1-4; TRBD1 agrees at 8 bases. Germline CDR1 MGHRA, CDR2 YSYEKL. With 6 bases clipped from V and 10 bases from J, the junction kept 10 bases outside the gene matches. CDR3 length: 14 amino acids. DNA of the CDR3: TGCGCCAGCAGTACCAGGCAGGGGGCGCGAAAACTGTTTTTT. This encodes CASSTRQGARKLFF.

This clonotype has a handful of counts. The rearrangement links TRBV6-1 to TRBJ1-1, with D possibly matching TRBD1 (6 bases). V lost 5 bases to trimming and J lost 4 bases, with 17 bases between them. The CDR3 runs to 15 residues. Germline V lookup: CDR1 MNHNS, CDR2 SASEGT. The CDR3 DNA sequence: TGTGCCAGCAGTAATGAACAGGGTGGAAGCACTGAAGCTTTCTTT. Translated, it gives CASSNEQGGSTEAFF.